This entry describes one TCR beta chain. These data are taken from a study of cytomegalovirus exposure and HLA in healthy donors. Trimming stripped 7 bases from V and 5 bases from J, with 8 bases between. This CDR3 has 11 residues. Germline CDR1 MDHEN, CDR2 SYDVKM. The method was immunoSEQ multiplex PCR; TCRdb's version includes in-frame clones alone and lacks a portion of them. The table shows around 230,000 clones, with approximately 86% occurring only once. The clonotype originates from a woman aged 25-40 years in good health and CMV-seropositive. Material: PBMCs. This chain links TRBV28 with TRBJ1-1, with no clear D. DNA of the CDR3: TGTGCCAGCACAAGCCTGACTGAAGCTTTCTTT. This sequence encodes CASTSLTEAFF.